This T cell receptor beta chain was retrieved from a study of Japanese encephalitis immunity and Zika vaccine responses (dated by TCRdb to the early 2020s). For the wider study: Each included participant got alum-adjuvanted ZPIV three times, at weeks 0, 4 and 28, with every dose being 5.0 ug. Roughly twelve participants were given two doses of JEV vaccine (IXIARO) 28 days apart, two to three months before the first ZPIV dose. ZIKV peptides were 15-mers overlapping by 11 residues, selected for NetMHCpan/NetMHCII-predicted epitopes with affinity below 50 nM. Over 5 representative participants per pre-vaccination group were picked for TCR sequencing, using samples from week 52 and from week 0, the point after pre-vaccination but before ZPIV. For stimulations, either ZIKV structural-protein peptide pools divided into flavivirus-conserved and non-conserved sets or JEV or YFV peptides matching the pre-vaccination were used. One dose of YFV vaccine (YF-VAX) was administered before ZPIV to over eleven participants, and 8 to 10 participants were flavivirus-naive. In addition, the TCR repertoires of a few flavivirus-naive individuals were analyzed at weeks 2, 6 and 52 after ZPIV vaccination began. The study tested whether CD4 T cell responses to the Zika vaccine were shaped by prior Japanese encephalitis virus (JEV) or yellow fever virus (YFV) vaccination.

PBMCs were labeled with CellTrace CFSE and were cultured for roughly six days in RPMI containing around 7.7% human serum plus peptide pools at roughly 1 ug/mL each. On a BD FACSAria, proliferating CD4 T cells were sorted without fixation as live CD56-CD19-CD16-CD3+CD4+ CFSE-low cells. The enrolled adults were healthy, and microneutralization screening showed them to be seronegative for ZIKV, JEV, YFV, DENV and WNV. The samples were taken from a phase 1, double-blinded, randomized, placebo-controlled trial testing an alum-adjuvanted Zika purified-inactivated virus (ZPIV) vaccine. Peripheral blood mononuclear cells were isolated by standard procedure and were kept frozen in liquid nitrogen until use. This clonotype is categorized as medium-sized (0.01 to 0.1%). No base-level quality is on record; no much larger clone is a single base apart. The method was 5' RACE. TCRbeta libraries were pooled in proportion to their sorted cell numbers before sequencing. Total RNA from sorted cells was extracted with RNAzol RT, and cDNA was made with an oligo(dT) primer and a template-switching oligo. Using Kapa HiFi, PCR amplified the TCRbeta V-CDR3-J region between a SMARTer oligo primer and a TCRbeta constant-region primer. A second PCR attached Illumina adaptors and sample-specific index barcodes, followed by HighPrep bead cleanup and Bioanalyzer confirmation of a band of roughly 650 bp. Libraries were sequenced on an Illumina MiSeq with 2x151 bp paired-end reads. As for the authors' bioinformatics: Reads were demultiplexed with an in-house Java program, and TCRbeta annotations were assigned and clonotypes were counted with MiXCR. Repertoire overlap was measured with Morisita-Horn indices from the R package vegan, along with UPGMA clustering and Circos plots of recurring clonotypes. Shannon diversity and richness were normalized to the highest possible value given the input cell numbers, yielding values from 0 to 1. CDR3beta sequences were aligned with MUSCLE, distances were computed with SeqinR, and multidimensional scaling was plotted in R. TCRdb reworked the public reads: Q25 trimming with fastp, MiXCR clone assembly, productive beta chains retained. Records with the same CDR3 protein are collapsed into one entry carrying the most frequent genes and DNA. The authors' filters were not applied to this entry. The sample table lists about 300 distinct CDR3 sequences, about 3% of them with a count of one. The ten largest clones represent roughly a quarter of the sample.

Broader findings and caveats from the paper: CD8 T cell responses to ZIKV peptide pools were of very low magnitude and seen in only a few individuals. Higher repertoire similarity across time-points and stimulations was observed in JEV-pre-vaccinated donors than in YFV-pre-vaccinated donors, indicating that more clonotypes were common to ZIKV and JEV stimulation. The analysis covered only a subset of trial participants who had three doses and adequate samples, rather than the whole vaccinated cohort. Samples grouped by participant and showed no similarity between individuals, suggesting that no public TCRs were detected. The individual peptides behind the cross-reactive responses were not identified because limits on sample size made peptide-pool deconvolution impossible. In JEV-pre-vaccinated donors, the repertoire richness of CD4 T cells responding to conserved ZIKV epitopes decreased significantly after ZPIV.

Including cysteine and phenylalanine, the CDR3 has 15 amino acids. Only the CDR3 portion is preserved as DNA: 45 bases, with reading frame beginning at the first base. V has 0 bases trimmed and J has 7 bases trimmed; junction bases matching no gene number 3. CDR1 and CDR2 were assigned from the germline V gene as SGHAT and FQNNGV. The receptor comes from an adult man who received an inactivated Zika virus vaccine. The chain employs TRBV11-2 and TRBJ2-2; 9 central bases correspond to TRBD2. Here the sequenced sample was antigen-activated CD4+ T cells from blood, cultured, taken during a Zika inactivated vaccine study. At the DNA level, the sequence is TGTGCCAGCAGCTTAGAAGCGGGGGGAATCGGGGAGCTGTTTTTT. This gives the protein CASSLEAGGIGELFF.